This T cell receptor (beta chain) was found in a study of T cell responses to AZD1222 COVID-19 vaccine. After removal of 0 bases from V and 13 bases from J, the junction contained 11 bases not matched to a gene. Germline V gene sequence: CDR1 LNHNV, CDR2 YYDKDF (reference sequence). This CDR3 contains 14 residues. Repertoires were generated with immunoSEQ multiplex PCR, while TCRdb's copy carries only in-frame clones and drops some. The sample yields 100,000 to 150,000 clones, 88% seen once. The source of this sequence is an adult in good health. This specimen was peripheral blood, taken on day 0 of MenACWY control vaccination. The genes are TRBV15 and TRBJ1-1, with 7 bases identical to TRBD1. The CDR3: CATSRDLTGAEVFF. The CDR3 region has the DNA TGTGCCACCAGCAGAGATCTAACAGGGGCAGAGGTTTTCTTT.